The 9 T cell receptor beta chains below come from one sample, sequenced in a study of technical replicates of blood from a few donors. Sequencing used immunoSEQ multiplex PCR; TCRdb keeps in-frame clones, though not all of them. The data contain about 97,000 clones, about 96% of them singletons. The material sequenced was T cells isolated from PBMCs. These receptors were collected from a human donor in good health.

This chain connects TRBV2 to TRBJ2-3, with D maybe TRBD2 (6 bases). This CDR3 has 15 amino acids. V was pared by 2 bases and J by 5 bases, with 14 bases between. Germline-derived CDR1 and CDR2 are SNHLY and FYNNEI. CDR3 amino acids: CASSERGTDLDTQYF. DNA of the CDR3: TGTGCCAGCAGTGAACGGGGGACCGACTTAGATACGCAGTATTTT.

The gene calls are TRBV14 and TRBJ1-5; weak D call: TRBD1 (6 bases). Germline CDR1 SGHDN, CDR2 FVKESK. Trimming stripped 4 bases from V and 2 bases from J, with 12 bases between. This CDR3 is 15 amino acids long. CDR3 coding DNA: TGTGCCAGCAGCCCGCTACAGGGAGGCAATCAGCCCCAGCATTTT. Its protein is CASSPLQGGNQPQHF.

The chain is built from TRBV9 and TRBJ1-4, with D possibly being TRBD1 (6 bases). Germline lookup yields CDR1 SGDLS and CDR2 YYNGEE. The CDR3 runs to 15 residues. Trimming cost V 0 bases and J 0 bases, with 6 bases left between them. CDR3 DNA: TGTGCCAGCAGCGTAGGGACAGCAACTAATGAAAAACTGTTTTTT. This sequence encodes CASSVGTATNEKLFF.

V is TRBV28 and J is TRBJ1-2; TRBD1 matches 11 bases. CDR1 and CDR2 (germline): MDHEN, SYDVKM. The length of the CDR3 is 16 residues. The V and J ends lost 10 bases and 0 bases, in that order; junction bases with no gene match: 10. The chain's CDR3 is CATRPGQGVSNYGYTF. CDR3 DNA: TGTGCCACCAGACCGGGACAGGGGGTTTCTAACTATGGCTACACCTTC.

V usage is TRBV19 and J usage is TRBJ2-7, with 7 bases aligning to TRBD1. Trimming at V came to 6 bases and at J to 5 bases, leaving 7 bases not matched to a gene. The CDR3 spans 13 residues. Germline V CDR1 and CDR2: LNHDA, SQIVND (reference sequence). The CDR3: CASRTTGMDEQYF. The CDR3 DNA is TGTGCCAGTAGGACGACAGGGATGGACGAGCAGTACTTC.

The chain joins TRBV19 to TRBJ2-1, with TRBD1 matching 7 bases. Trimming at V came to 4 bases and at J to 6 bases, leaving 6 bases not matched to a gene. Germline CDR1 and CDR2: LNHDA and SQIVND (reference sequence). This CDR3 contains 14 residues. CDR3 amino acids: CASSTLQGRNEQFF. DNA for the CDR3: TGTGCCAGTAGTACATTACAGGGGCGCAATGAGCAGTTCTTC.

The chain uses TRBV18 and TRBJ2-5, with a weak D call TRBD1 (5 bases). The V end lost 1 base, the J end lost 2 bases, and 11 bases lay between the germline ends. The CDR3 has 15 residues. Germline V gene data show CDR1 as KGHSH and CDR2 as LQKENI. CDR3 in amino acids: CASSPLQDKQETQYF. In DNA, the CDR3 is TGTGCCAGCTCACCACTTCAGGACAAACAAGAGACCCAGTACTTC.

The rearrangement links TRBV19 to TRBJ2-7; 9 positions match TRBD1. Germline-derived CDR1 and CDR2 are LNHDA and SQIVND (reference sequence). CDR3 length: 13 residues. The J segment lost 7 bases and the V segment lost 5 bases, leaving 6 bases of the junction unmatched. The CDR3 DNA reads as TGTGCCAGTAGTGTGGACAGGGGTGGTGAGCAGTACTTC. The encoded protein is CASSVDRGGEQYF.

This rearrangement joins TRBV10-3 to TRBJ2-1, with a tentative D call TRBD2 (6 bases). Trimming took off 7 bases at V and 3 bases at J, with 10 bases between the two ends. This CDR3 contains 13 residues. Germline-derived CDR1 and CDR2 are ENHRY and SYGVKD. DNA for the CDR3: TGTGCCATCAAAGGGACTGGCTACAATGAGCAGTTCTTC. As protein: CAIKGTGYNEQFF.